This T cell receptor beta chain originates from a study of beta chain features in type 1 diabetes. Expressed TCRB transcripts were sequenced because the entire RNA isolate underwent reverse transcription. The data were produced by immunoSEQ multiplex PCR, yet TCRdb's version contains in-frame clones alone and is incomplete. The sample comprises about 900,000 clones, 15% to 20% of which are singletons, and about 0.025% rests with the top ten. The sample holds a few counts of this clone. The antigen remains undetermined. The CDR3 consists of 14 residues. V shed 4 bases, J shed 1 base, and the junction held 5 bases outside the gene matches. CDR1 is SQVTM and CDR2 is ANQGSEA in the germline V gene. Study-level points and caveats: Among type 1 diabetes patients, VDJ junctions had fewer insertions and more deletions.

What was sequenced was naive CD4+ T cells from blood. The sequence derives from a woman aged 18-29 years in good health. This chain connects TRBV29-1 to TRBJ2-7; 9 bases match TRBD2. The chain's CDR3 is CSVAALAGSYEQYF. As DNA, the CDR3 is TGCAGCGTTGCGGCCCTAGCGGGATCCTACGAGCAGTACTTC.